These 8 T cell receptor beta chains originate from one sample sequenced in a study of identical twins. TCRdb recomputed calls from the 5' RACE reads with MiXCR, one row per CDR3 protein. This table has 400,000 to 550,000 distinct CDR3 sequences, 20% to 25% appearing once. This same sample was also part of a study on T cells expressing NK-cell markers.

The material sequenced was CD4+ T cells sorted from blood. Receptors originate from a woman in her late teens or twenties in good health.

This clonotype turned up a few times. This chain uses TRBV7-8 with TRBJ2-7; D might be TRBD1 (6 bases). Germline V gene lookup returns CDR1 SGHVS and CDR2 FQNEAQ. The CDR3 spans 14 residues. The V end lost 5 bases, the J end lost 6 bases, and 17 bases lay between the germline ends. Here the CDR3 reads CASSLRTASSEQYF. For the CDR3, the DNA is TGTGCCAGCAGCCTTAGGACAGCCAGTTCCGAGCAGTACTTC.

This clonotype appeared a few times. The rearrangement uses TRBV5-1 and TRBJ2-7; TRBD1 agrees at 9 bases. The CDR3 has 15 amino acids. CDR1 is SGHRS, CDR2 YFSETQ, per germline. V dropped 4 bases and J dropped 0; count of bases not matched to a gene: 5. The CDR3 loop reads CASSAGQGPSYEQYF. In DNA form, the CDR3 reads TGCGCCAGCAGCGCGGGACAGGGACCCTCCTACGAGCAGTACTTC.

There are a few counts of this clonotype. CDR3 nucleotide sequence: TGCGCCAGCAACCGGGACACCACGAACACTGAAGCTTTCTTT. The encoded protein is CASNRDTTNTEAFF. The rearrangement links TRBV5-1 to TRBJ1-1, with a tentative D call TRBD1 (6 bases). Germline V gene sequence: CDR1 SGHRS, CDR2 YFSETQ. The CDR3 contains 14 residues. V was pared by 6 bases and J by 1 base, with 13 bases between. Variable domain in full (rest from reference TRBV5-1 and TRBJ1-1): KAGVTQTPRYLIKTRGQQVTLSCSPISGHRSVSWYQQTPGQGLQFLFEYFSETQRNKGNFPGRFSGRQFSNSRSEMNVSTLELGDSALYLCASNRDTTNTEAFFGQGTRLTVV.

The J gene is TRBJ1-4, the V gene TRBV19; D not certain. In germline, CDR1 is LNHDA, CDR2 SQIVND (reference sequence). The CDR3 covers 9 residues. CDR3 bases: TGTGTCCCCGATGAAAAACTGTTTTTT. Protein product: CVPDEKLFF.

This chain connects TRBV20-1 to TRBJ2-1; 7 nucleotides agree with TRBD2. CDR3 length: 15 amino acids. Unmatched junction bases numbered 8, after V lost 3 bases and J lost 3 bases. CDR1 and CDR2 (germline): DFQATT, SNEGSKA (reference sequence). The CDR3 sequence is CSASRAGDLYNEQFF. The CDR3 DNA is TGCAGTGCTAGCCGGGCGGGGGACCTCTACAATGAGCAGTTCTTC.

The gene calls are TRBV10-3 and TRBJ2-7, with D uncertain. Germline lookup yields CDR1 ENHRY and CDR2 SYGVKD. The CDR3 is 15 residues long. With 4 bases removed from V and 0 bases from J, the gap between germline ends came to 13 bases. CDR3 sequence (DNA): TGTGCCATCAGTGCGGGTAGTCTGGCCTCCTACGAGCAGTACTTC. It specifies CAISAGSLASYEQYF.

The chain joins TRBV12-3 or TRBV12-4 to TRBJ2-3, with TRBD2 matching over 9 bases. The CDR3 has 17 amino acids. The J segment lost 1 base and the V segment lost 7 bases, leaving 12 bases of the junction unmatched. This chain's CDR3 is CASNLTPGLAGTDTQYF. DNA for the CDR3: TGTGCCAGCAACCTGACCCCGGGACTAGCAGGCACAGATACGCAGTATTTT.

This chain connects TRBV19 to TRBJ2-2, with D tentatively TRBD1 (6 bases). The V and J ends lost 1 base and 0 bases respectively, with 6 bases between them. Germline V gene data show CDR1 as LNHDA and CDR2 as SQIVND (reference sequence). The CDR3 sequence is 15 residues long. CDR3 region: CASSIGTANTGELFF. For the CDR3, the DNA is TGTGCCAGTAGTATAGGGACAGCGAACACCGGGGAGCTGTTTTTT.